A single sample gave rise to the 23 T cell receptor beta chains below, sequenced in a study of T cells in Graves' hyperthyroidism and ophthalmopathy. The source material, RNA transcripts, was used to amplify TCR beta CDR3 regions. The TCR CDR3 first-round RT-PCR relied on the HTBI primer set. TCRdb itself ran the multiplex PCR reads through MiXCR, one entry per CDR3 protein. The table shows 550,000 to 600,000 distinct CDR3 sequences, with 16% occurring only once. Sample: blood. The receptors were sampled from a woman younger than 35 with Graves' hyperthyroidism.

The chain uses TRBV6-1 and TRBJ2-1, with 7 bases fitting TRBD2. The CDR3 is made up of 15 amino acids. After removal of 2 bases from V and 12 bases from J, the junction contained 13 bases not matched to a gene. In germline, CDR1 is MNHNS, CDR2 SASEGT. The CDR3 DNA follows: TGTGCCAGCAGTGAACATGGGACTAAGGTAACCGGGCAGTTCTTC. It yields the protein CASSEHGTKVTGQFF.

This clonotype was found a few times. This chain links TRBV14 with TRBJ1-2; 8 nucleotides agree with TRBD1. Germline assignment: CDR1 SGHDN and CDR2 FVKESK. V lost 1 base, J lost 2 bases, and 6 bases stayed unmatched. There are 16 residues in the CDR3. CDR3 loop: CASSQVFRGRNYGYTF. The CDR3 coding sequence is TGTGCCAGCAGCCAAGTATTCAGGGGGCGCAACTATGGCTACACCTTC.

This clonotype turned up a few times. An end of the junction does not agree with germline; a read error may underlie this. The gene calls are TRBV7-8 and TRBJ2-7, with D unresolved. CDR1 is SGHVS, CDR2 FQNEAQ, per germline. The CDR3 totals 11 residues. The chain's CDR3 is CANSEGFEQYF. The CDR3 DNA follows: TGTGCCAACAGCGAAGGGTTCGAGCAGTACTTC.

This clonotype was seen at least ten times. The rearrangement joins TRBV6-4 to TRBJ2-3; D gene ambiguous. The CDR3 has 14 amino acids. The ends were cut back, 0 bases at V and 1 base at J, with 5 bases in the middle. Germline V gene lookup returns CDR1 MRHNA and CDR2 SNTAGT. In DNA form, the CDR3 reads TGTGCCAGCAGTGACTCTGGGGGCACAGATACGCAGTATTTT. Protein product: CASSDSGGTDTQYF.

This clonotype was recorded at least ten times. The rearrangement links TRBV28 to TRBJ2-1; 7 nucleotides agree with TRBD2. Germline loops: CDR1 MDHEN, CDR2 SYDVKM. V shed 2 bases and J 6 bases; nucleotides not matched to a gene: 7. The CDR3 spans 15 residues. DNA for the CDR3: TGTGCCAGCAGTTTAACCGGACTAGGTGGCAATGAGCAGTTCTTC. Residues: CASSLTGLGGNEQFF.

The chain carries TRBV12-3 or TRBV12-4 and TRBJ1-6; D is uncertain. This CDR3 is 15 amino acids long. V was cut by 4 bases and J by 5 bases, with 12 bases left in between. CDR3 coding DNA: TGTGCCAGCAGTTCCGCGGTGCTAAATAATTCACCCCTCCACTTT. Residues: CASSSAVLNNSPLHF.

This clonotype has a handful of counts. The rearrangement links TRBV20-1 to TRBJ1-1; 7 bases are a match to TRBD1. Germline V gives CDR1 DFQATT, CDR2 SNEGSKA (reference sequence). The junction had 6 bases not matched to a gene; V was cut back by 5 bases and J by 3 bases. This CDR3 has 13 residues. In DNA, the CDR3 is TGCAGTGCTCCCCACGACAGGGACACTGAAGCTTTCTTT. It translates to CSAPHDRDTEAFF.

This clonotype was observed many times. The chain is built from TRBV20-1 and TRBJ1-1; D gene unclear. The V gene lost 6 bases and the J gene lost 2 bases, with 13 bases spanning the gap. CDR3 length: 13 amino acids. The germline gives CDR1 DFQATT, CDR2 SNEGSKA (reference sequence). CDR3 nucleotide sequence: TGCAGTGCCGAACGAACACACAACACTGAAGCTTTCTTT. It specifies CSAERTHNTEAFF.

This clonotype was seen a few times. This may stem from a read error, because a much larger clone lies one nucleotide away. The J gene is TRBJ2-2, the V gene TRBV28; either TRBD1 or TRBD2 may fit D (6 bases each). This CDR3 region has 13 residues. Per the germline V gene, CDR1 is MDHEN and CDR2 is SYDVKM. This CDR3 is CASSFPDKGGLFF. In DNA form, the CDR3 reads TGTGCCAGCAGTTTCCCCGACAAGGGGGGGCTGTTTTTT.

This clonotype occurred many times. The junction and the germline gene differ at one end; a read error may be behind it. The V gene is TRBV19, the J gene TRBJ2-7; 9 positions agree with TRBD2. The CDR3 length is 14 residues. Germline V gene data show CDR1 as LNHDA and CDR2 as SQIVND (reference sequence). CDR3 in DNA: TGTGCCAGCAGTATCTCTAGCGGGACCTACGAGCAGTACTTC. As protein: CASSISSGTYEQYF.

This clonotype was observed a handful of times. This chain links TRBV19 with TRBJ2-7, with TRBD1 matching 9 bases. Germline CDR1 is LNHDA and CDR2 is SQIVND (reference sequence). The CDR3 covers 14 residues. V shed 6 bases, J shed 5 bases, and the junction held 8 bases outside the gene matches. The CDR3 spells CASSVTGGSNEQYF. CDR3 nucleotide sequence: TGTGCCAGTAGCGTGACAGGGGGATCAAACGAGCAGTACTTC.

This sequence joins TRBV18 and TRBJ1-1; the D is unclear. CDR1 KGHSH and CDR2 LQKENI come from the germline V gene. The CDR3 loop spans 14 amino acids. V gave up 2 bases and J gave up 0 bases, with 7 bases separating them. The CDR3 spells CASSPASMNTEAFF. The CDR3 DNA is TGTGCCAGCTCACCAGCAAGCATGAACACTGAAGCTTTCTTT.

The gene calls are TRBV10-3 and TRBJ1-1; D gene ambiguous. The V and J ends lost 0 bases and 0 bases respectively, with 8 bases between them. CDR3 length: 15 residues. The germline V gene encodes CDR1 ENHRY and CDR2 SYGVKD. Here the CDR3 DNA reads TGTGCCATCAGTGAGTCGCCAGGACTGAACACTGAAGCTTTCTTT. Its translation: CAISESPGLNTEAFF.

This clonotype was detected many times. The CDR3 is CASYRDNSYEQYF. The DNA for the CDR3 is TGTGCCAGCTACCGGGACAACTCCTACGAGCAGTACTTC. The chain is built from TRBV2 and TRBJ2-7; possible D gene TRBD1, 6 bases. Trimming took 8 bases from V and 0 from J, leaving 11 bases between them. This CDR3 has 13 residues. CDR1 SNHLY and CDR2 FYNNEI come from the germline V gene. The variable domain in full, completed from reference TRBV2 and TRBJ2-7, reads EPEVTQTPSHQVTQMGQEVILRCVPISNHLYFYWYRQILGQKVEFLVSFYNNEISEKSEIFDDQFSVERPDGSNFTLKIRSTKLEDSAMYFCASYRDNSYEQYFGPGTRLTVT.

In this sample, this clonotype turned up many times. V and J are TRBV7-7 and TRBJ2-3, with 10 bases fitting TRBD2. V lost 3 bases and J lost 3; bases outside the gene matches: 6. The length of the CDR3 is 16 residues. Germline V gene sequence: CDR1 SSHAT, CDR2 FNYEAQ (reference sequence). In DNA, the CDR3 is TGTGCCAGCAGCTTCGGAGCGGGAGGGCCGACAGATACGCAGTATTTT. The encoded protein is CASSFGAGGPTDTQYF.

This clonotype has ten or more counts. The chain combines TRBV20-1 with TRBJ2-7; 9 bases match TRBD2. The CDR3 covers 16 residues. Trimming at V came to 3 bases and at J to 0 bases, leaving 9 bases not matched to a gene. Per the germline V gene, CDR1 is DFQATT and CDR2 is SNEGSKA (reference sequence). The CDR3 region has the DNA TGCAGTGCTAGGCACCTAGCGGGACTAAGCTCCTACGAGCAGTACTTC. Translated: CSARHLAGLSSYEQYF.

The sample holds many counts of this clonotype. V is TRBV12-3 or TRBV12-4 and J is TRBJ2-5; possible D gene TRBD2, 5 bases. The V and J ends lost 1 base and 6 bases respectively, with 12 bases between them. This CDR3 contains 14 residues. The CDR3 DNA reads TGTGCCAGCAGTTTAGAGAGGGAGAGGCAGACCCAGTACTTC. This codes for CASSLERERQTQYF.

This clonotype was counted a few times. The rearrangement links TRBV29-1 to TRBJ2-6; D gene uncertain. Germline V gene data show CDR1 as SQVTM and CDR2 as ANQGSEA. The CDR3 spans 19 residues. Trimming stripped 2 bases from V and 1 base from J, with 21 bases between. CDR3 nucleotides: TGCAGCGTTGAACGTGTCGAGTTAAGGACCCCTTCTGGGGCCAACGTCCTGACTTTC. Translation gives CSVERVELRTPSGANVLTF.

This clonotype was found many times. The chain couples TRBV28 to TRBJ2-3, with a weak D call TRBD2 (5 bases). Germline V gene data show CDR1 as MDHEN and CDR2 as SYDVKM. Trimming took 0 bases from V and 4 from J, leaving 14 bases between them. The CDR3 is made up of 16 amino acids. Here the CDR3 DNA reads TGTGCCAGCAGTTTATGGTCAGGTCCGGAGGCAGATACGCAGTATTTT. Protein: CASSLWSGPEADTQYF.

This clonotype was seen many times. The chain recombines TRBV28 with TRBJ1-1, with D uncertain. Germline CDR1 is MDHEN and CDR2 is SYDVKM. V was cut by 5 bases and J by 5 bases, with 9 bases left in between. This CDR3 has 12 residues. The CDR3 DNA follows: TGTGCCAGCAGTGGGTTGAGAACTGAAGCTTTCTTT. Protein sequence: CASSGLRTEAFF.

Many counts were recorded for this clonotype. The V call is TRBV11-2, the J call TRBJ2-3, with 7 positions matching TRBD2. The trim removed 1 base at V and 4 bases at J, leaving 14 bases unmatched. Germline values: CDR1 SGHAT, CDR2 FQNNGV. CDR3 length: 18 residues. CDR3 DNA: TGTGCCAGCAGCTTAGCGGGGACTAACGGGCCTATTTCAGATACGCAGTATTTT. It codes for CASSLAGTNGPISDTQYF.

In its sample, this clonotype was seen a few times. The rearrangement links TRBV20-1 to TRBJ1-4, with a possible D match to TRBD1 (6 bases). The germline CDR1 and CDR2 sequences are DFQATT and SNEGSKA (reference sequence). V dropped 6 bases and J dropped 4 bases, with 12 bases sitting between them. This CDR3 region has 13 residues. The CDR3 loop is CSALDSYNEKLFF. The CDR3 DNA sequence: TGCAGTGCCTTGGACAGCTATAATGAAAAACTGTTTTTT.

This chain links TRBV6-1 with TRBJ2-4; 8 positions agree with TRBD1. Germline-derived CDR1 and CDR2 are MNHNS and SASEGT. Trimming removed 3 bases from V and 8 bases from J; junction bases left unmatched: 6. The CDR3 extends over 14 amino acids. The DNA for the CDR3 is TGTGCCAGCAGTGACTCGGACAGGGAATACATTCAGTACTTC. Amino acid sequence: CASSDSDREYIQYF.